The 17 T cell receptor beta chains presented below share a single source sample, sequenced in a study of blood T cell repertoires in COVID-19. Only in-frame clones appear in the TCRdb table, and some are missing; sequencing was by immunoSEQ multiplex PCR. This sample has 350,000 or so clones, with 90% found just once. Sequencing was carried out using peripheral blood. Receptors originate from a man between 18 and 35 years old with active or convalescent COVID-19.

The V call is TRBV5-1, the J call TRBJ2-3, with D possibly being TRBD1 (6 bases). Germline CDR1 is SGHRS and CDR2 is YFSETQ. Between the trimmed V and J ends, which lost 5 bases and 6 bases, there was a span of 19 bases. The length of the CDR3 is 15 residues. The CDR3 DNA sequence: TGCGCCAGCAGGTGGAGACAGGTTAACTACGATACGCAGTATTTT. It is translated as CASRWRQVNYDTQYF.

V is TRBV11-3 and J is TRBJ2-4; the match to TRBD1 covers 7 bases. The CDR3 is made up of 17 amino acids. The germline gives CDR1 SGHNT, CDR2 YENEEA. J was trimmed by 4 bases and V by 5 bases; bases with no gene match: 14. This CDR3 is CASSILPGQRIKNIQYF. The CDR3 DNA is TGTGCCAGCAGCATCTTACCGGGACAGAGAATAAAAAACATTCAGTACTTC.

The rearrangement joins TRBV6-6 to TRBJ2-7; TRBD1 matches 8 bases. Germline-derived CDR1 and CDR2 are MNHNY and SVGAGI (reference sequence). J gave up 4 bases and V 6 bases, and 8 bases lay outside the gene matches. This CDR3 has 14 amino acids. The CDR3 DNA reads TGTGCCAGCAGACCGCCGGGACAGGATTACGAGCAGTACTTC. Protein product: CASRPPGQDYEQYF.

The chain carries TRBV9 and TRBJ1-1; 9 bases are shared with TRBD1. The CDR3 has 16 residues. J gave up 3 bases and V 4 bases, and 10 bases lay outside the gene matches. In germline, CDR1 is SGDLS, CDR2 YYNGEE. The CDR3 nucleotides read TGTGCCAGCAGCCCACGGACAGGGGCATTGGACACTGAAGCTTTCTTT. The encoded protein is CASSPRTGALDTEAFF.

CDR3 sequence reads: CASSQTWDLTDTQYF. The CDR3 coding sequence is TGTGCCAGCAGCCAAACTTGGGACTTGACAGATACGCAGTATTTT. The V call is TRBV27, the J call TRBJ2-3; weak D call: TRBD2 (6 bases). Trimming took off 6 bases at V and 3 bases at J, with 16 bases between the two ends. From germline, CDR1 is MNHEY and CDR2 SMNVEV (reference sequence). This CDR3 comprises 15 residues.

The CDR3 region is CASSLAGSGETQYF. Written as DNA, the CDR3 is TGTGCCAGCAGCTTAGCAGGGAGTGGTGAGACCCAGTACTTC. V and J are TRBV7-2 and TRBJ2-5; the D gene is possibly TRBD2 (5 bases). This CDR3 is built from 14 residues. V was shortened by 0 bases and J by 5 bases, with 10 bases between the two germline ends. The germline CDR1 and CDR2 sequences are SGHTA and FQGNSA.

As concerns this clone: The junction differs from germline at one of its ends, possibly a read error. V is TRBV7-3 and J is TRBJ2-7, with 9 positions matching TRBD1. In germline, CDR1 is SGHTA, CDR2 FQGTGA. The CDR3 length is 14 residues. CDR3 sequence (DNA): TGTGCCAGCAGCATAACAGGGGGCGGGAACGAGCAGTACTTC. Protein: CASSITGGGNEQYF.

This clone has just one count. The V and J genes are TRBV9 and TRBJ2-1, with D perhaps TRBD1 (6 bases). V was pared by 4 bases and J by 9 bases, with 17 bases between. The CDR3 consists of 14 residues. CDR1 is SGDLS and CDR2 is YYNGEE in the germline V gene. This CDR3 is CASSTRYLGAEQFF. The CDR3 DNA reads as TGTGCCAGCAGCACCCGCTATTTGGGGGCTGAGCAGTTCTTC.

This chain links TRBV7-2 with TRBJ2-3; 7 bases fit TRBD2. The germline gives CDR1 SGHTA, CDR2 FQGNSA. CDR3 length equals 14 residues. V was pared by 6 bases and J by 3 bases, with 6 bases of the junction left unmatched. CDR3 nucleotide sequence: TGTGCCAGCAGTAGGAGAGCGGGGACAGATACGCAGTATTTT. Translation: CASSRRAGTDTQYF.

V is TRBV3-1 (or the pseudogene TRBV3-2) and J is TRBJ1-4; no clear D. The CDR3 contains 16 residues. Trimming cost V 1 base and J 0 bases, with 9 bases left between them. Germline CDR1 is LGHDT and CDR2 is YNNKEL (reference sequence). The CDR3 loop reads CASSQGGKATNEKLFF. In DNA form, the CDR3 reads TGTGCCAGCAGCCAAGGAGGGAAAGCAACTAATGAAAAACTGTTTTTT.

The CDR3 coding sequence is TGCGCCAGCAGCCAAGATTTAGCAACCGGGGAGCTGTTTTTT. This codes for CASSQDLATGELFF. V and J are TRBV4-1 and TRBJ2-2; no definite D call. This CDR3 is built from 14 residues. Trimming stripped 0 bases from V and 5 bases from J, with 7 bases between. Germline V CDR1 and CDR2: MGHRA, YSYEKL.

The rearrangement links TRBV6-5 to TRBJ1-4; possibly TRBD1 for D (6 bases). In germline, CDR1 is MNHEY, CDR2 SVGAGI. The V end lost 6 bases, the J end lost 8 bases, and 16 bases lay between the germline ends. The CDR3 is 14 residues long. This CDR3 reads CASSPRGAREKLFF. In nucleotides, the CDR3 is TGTGCCAGCAGCCCACGGGGGGCACGGGAAAAACTGTTTTTT.

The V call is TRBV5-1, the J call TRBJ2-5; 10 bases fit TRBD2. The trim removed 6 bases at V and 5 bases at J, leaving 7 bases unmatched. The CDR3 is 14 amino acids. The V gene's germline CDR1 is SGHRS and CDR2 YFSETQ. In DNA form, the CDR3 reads TGCGCCAGCACGAGGAGCGGGGGGGTCGAGACCCAGTACTTC. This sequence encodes CASTRSGGVETQYF.

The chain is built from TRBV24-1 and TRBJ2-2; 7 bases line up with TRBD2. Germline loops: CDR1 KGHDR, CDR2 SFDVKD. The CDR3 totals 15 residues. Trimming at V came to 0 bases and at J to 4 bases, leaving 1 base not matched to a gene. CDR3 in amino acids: CATSDLGGGTGELFF. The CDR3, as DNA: TGTGCCACCAGTGATTTGGGGGGGGGCACCGGGGAGCTGTTTTTT.

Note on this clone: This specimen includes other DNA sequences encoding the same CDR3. CDR3 in DNA: TGTGCCAGCAGCGTCGGACAGGCGGCAGATACGCAGTATTTT. Translating it yields CASSVGQAADTQYF. The chain recombines TRBV9 with TRBJ2-3; 7 nucleotides match TRBD1. CDR1 is SGDLS and CDR2 is YYNGEE in the germline V gene. The CDR3 length is 14 residues. With 2 bases clipped from V and 4 bases from J, the junction kept 4 bases outside the gene matches.

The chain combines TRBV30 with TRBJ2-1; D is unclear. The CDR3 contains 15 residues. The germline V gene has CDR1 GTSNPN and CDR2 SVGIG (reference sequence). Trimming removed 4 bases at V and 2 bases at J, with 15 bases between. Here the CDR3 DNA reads TGTGCCTGGACCCACAGTGGGTTTGCCTACAATGAGCAGTTCTTC. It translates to CAWTHSGFAYNEQFF. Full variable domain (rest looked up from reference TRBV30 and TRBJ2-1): SQTIHQWPATLVQPVGSPLSLECTVEGTSNPNLYWYRQAAGRGLQLLFYSVGIGQISSEVPQNLSASRPQDRQFILSSKKLLLSDSGFYLCAWTHSGFAYNEQFFGPGTRLTVL.

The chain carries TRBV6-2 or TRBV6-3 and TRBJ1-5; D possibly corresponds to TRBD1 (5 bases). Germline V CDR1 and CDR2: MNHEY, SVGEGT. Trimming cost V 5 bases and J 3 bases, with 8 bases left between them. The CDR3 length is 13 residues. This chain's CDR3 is CASSGGVNQPQHF. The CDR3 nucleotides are TGTGCCAGCAGTGGGGGGGTCAATCAGCCCCAGCATTTT.